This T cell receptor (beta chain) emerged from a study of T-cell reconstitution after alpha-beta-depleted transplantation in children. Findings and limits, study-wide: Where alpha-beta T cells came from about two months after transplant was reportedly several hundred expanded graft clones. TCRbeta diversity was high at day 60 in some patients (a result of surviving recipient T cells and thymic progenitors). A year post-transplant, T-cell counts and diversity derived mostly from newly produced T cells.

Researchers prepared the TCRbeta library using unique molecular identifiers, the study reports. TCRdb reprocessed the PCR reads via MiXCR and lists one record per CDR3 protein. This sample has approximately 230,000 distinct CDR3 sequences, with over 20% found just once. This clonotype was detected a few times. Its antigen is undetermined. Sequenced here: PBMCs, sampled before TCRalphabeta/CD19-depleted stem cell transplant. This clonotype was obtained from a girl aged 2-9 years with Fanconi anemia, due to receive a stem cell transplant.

The CDR3 loop is CASSEQGLGYEQYF. The CDR3, as DNA: TGTGCCTCCTCGGAGCAGGGGCTAGGTTACGAGCAGTACTTC. The rearrangement links TRBV27 to TRBJ2-7; tentative D call: TRBD1 (6 bases). V dropped 11 bases and J dropped 4 bases, with 21 bases sitting between them. Germline CDR1 and CDR2: MNHEY and SMNVEV (reference sequence). This CDR3 contains 14 residues.